This T cell receptor beta chain was documented in a study of vaccination and CD4 T cells after COVID-19. For the study at large: Post-COVID draws followed diagnosis by a median approximately 100 days (range 35 to 161). Study results and limitations: Detection of a median about 90% of reactive clones in convalescent patients was confined to the period after vaccination. The rise in median SARS-CoV-2-reactive clonotypes, from approximately 23 to 38, was not significant.

Of note for this clonotype: Antigen specificity is unknown.

An Oncomine TCR Beta short-read assay was used to sequence the DNA from cultured CD4+ T cells. One entry per CDR3 protein results from TCRdb running MiXCR on the PCR reads. The data contain 18,000 or so distinct CDR3 sequences, 29% of them singletons. V shed 2 bases and J shed 5 bases, with 12 bases lying between them. Germline CDR1 reads MNHEY; CDR2 reads SVGEGT. The CDR3 is made up of 14 amino acids. Stated treatment: 10-day PBMC culture with coronavirus spike peptide pools or control peptides (ViraFEST assay). With peptide pools, ViraFEST first expanded antigen-specific T cells and afterwards sequenced their TCRs.

This TCR was sampled from a human donor with COVID-19. The sample consisted of cultured CD4+ T cells from blood. This chain links TRBV6-2 or TRBV6-3 with TRBJ1-2; perhaps TRBD1 as D (5 bases). For the CDR3, the DNA is TGTGCCAGCAGTTACGGGACGGGGATTTATGGCTACACCTTC. Translated, it gives CASSYGTGIYGYTF.